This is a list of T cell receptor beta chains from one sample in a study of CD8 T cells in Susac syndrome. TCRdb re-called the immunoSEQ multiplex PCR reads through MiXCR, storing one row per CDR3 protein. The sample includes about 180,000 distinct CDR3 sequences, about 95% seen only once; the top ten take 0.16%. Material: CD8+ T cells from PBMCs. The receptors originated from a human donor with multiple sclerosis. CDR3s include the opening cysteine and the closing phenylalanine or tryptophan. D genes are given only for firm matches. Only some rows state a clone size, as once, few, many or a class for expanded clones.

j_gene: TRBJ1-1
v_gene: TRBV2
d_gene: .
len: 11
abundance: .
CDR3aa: CASSEGQEAFF
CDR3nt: TGTGCCAGCAGTGAAGGACAGGAAGCTTTCTTT

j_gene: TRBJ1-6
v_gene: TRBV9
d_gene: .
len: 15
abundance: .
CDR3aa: CASSADRSLNSPLHF
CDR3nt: TGTGCCAGCAGCGCCGACAGATCTTTAAATTCACCCCTCCACTTT

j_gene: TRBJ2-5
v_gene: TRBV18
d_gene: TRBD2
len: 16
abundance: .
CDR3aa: CASSPTSGGPQETQYF
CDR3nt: TGTGCCAGCTCACCAACTAGCGGGGGTCCACAAGAGACCCAGTACTTC

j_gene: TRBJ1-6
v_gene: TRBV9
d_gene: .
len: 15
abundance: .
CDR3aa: CASSVSGKHNSPLHF
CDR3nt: TGTGCCAGCAGCGTCTCGGGGAAGCATAATTCACCCCTCCACTTT

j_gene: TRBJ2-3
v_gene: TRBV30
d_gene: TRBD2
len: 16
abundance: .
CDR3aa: CAWSTGTSGPTDTQYF
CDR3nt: TGTGCCTGGAGTACCGGGACTAGCGGACCCACAGATACGCAGTATTTT

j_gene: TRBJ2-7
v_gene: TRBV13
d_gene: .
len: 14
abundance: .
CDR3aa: CASSSTGTNYEQYF
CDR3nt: TGTGCCAGCAGCTCTACCGGGACGAACTACGAGCAGTACTTC

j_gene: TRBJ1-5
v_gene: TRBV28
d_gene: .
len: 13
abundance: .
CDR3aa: CASQARLIQPQHF
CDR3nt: TGTGCCAGCCAGGCCCGGTTGATCCAGCCCCAGCATTTT

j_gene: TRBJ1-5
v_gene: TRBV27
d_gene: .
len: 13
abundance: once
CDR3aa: CASSGWSNQPQHF
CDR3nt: TGTGCCAGCTCGGGTTGGAGCAATCAGCCCCAGCATTTT

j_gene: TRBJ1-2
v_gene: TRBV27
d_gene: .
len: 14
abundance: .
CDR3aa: CASSLTLSRGGYTF
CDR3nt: TGTGCCAGCAGTTTAACTCTCTCGCGTGGGGGCTACACCTTC

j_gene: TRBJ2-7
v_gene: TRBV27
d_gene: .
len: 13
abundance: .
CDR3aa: CASSPLDSYEQYF
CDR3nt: TGTGCCAGCAGTCCCCTGGACTCTTACGAGCAGTACTTC

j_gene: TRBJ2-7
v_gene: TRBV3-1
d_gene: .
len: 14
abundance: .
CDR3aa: CASTQAGNYVEQYF
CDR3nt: TGTGCCAGCACCCAAGCGGGTAACTACGTGGAGCAGTACTTC

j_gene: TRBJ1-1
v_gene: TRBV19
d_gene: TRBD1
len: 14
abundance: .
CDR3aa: CASSTPGQGNSAFF
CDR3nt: TGTGCCAGTAGTACCCCCGGACAGGGAAACTCAGCTTTCTTT

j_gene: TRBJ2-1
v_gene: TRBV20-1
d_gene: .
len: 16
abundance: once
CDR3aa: CSARGQAEYIYNEQFF
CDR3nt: TGCAGTGCTAGAGGTCAGGCGGAATACATCTACAATGAGCAGTTCTTC

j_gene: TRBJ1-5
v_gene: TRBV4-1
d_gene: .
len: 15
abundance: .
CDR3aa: CASSSGQHSNQPQHF
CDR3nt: TGCGCCAGCAGTTCGGGGCAGCATAGCAATCAGCCCCAGCATTTT

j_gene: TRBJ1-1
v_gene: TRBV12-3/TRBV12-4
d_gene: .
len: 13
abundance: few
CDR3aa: CASSQTGGTEAFF
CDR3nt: TGTGCCAGCAGTCAAACAGGTGGCACTGAAGCTTTCTTT

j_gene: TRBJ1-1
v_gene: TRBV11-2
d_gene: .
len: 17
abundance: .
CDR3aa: CASSEGGRLTDNAEAFF
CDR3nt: TGTGCCAGCAGCGAGGGCGGCCGCCTGACTGATAACGCTGAAGCTTTCTTT

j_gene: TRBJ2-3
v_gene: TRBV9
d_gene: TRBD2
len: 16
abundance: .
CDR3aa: CASSVGLAGITDTQYF
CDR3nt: TGTGCCAGCAGCGTCGGACTAGCGGGGATCACAGATACGCAGTATTTT

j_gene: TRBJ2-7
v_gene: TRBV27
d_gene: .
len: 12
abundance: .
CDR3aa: CASSSRGSEQYF
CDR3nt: TGTGCCAGCAGTTCCAGGGGCTCCGAGCAGTACTTC

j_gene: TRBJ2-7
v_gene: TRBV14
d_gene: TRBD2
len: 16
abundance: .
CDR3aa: CASSQDWSSGLGEQYF
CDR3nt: TGTGCCAGCAGCCAAGATTGGTCTAGCGGGCTCGGCGAGCAGTACTTC

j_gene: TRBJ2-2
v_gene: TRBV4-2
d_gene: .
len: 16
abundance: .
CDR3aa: CASSQKQEEVTGELFF
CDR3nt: TGTGCCAGCAGCCAAAAACAGGAGGAGGTCACCGGGGAGCTGTTTTTT

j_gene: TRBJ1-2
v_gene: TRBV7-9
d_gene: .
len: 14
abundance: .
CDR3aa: CASSLSAGSYGYTF
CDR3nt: TGTGCCAGCAGCTTGAGCGCGGGATCCTATGGCTACACCTTC

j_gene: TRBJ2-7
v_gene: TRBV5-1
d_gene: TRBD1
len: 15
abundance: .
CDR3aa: CASSVGPTGGYEQYF
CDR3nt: TGCGCCAGCAGCGTCGGACCGACAGGGGGCTACGAGCAGTACTTC

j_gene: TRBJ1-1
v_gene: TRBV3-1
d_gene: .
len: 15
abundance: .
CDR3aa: CASSQGLVTFPEAFF
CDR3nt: TGTGCCAGCAGCCAAGGGCTAGTTACCTTTCCTGAAGCTTTCTTT

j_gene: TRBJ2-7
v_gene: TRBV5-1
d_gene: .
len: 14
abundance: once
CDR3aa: CASSHNADTYEQYF
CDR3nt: TGCGCCAGCAGCCACAACGCCGACACCTACGAGCAGTACTTC

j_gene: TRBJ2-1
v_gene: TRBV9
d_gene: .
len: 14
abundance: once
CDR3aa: CASSAGATYNEQFF
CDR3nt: TGTGCCAGCAGCGCCGGAGCGACCTACAATGAGCAGTTCTTC

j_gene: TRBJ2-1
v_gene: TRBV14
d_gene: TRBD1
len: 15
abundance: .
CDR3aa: CASSLRTGFHNEQFF
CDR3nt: TGTGCCAGCAGCCTCCGGACAGGGTTCCACAATGAGCAGTTCTTC

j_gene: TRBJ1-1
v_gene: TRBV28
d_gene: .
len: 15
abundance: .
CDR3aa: CASSLSVRVNTEAFF
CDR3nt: TGTGCCAGCAGTTTATCGGTCAGGGTGAACACTGAAGCTTTCTTT

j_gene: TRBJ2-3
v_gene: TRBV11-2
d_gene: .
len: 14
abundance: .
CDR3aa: CASSLEGEADTQYF
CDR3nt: TGTGCCAGCAGCTTAGAGGGAGAGGCAGATACGCAGTATTTT

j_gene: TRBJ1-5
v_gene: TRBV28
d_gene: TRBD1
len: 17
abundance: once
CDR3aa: CASSFWDRVWSNQPQHF
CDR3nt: TGTGCCAGCAGTTTTTGGGACAGGGTATGGAGCAATCAGCCCCAGCATTTT

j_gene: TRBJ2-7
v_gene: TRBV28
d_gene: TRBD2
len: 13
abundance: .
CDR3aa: CASSLPLRGEQYF
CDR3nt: TGTGCCAGCAGTTTACCCCTGCGGGGGGAGCAGTACTTC

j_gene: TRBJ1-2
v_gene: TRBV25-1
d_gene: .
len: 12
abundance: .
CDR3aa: CASRGIDYGYTF
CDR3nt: TGTGCCAGCAGGGGGATCGACTATGGCTACACCTTC

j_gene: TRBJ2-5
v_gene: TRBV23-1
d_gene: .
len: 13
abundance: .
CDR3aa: CASSQLKKPTQYF
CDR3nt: TGCGCCAGCAGTCAATTAAAGAAACCAACCCAGTACTTC

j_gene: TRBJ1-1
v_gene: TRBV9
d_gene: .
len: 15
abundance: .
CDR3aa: CASSVEGARDTEAFF
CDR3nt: TGTGCCAGCAGCGTAGAAGGGGCGAGGGACACTGAAGCTTTCTTT

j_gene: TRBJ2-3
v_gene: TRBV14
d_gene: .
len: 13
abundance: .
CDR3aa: CASKSTGTDTQYF
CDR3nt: TGTGCCAGCAAGTCGACAGGCACAGATACGCAGTATTTT

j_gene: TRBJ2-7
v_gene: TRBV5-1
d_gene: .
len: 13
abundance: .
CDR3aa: CASSFSNSYEQYF
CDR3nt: TGCGCCAGCAGCTTTTCCAATTCCTACGAGCAGTACTTC

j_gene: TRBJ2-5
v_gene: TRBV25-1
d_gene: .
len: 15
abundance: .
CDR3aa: CASSEFRRVGETQYF
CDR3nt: TGTGCCAGCAGTGAATTCCGGAGGGTGGGGGAGACCCAGTACTTC

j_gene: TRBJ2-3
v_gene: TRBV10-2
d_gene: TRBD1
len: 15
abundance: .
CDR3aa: CASSSTGGVADTQYF
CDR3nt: TGCGCCAGCAGTTCTACAGGGGGCGTCGCCGATACGCAGTATTTT